This TCR beta chain appears in the sequencing data of a study of CD8 T cells in Susac syndrome. The junction had 7 bases not matched to a gene; V was cut back by 4 bases and J by 4 bases. CDR1 and CDR2 (germline): SQVTM, ANQGSEA. CDR3 size: 14 residues. From blood CD8+ and CD4+ T cells, TCR beta sequences were generated. Comments on this clonotype: As yet, its antigen is unknown.

The authors reverse transcribed 0.5 to 1 ug RNA with random hexamers. Via MiXCR, TCRdb re-called the immunoSEQ multiplex PCR reads, giving one row per CDR3 protein. The table has tens of thousands of distinct CDR3 sequences, approximately 93% seen once. Study-wide findings and caveats: Susac CD8+ clonal expansion peaked in TEMRA cells and active patients.

This chain joins TRBV29-1 and TRBJ2-7; TRBD1 aligns across 10 bases. Source material: CD8+ T cells from PBMCs. This sequence was found in a human donor with Susac syndrome. CDR3 amino acids: CSVVGDRGVYEQYF. In DNA, the CDR3 is TGCAGCGTTGTGGGGGACAGGGGAGTTTACGAGCAGTACTTC.